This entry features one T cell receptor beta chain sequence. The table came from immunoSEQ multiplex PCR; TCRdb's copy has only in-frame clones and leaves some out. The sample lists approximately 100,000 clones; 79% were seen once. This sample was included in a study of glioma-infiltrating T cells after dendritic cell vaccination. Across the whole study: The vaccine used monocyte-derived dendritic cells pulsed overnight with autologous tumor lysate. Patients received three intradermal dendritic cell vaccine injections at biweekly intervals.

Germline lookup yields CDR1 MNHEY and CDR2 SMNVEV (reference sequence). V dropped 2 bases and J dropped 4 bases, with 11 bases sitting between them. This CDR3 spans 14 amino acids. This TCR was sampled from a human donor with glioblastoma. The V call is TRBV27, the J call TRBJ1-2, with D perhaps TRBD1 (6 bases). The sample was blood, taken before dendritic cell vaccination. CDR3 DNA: TGTGCCAGCAGTTTAGGGGGACATTTCTATGGCTACACCTTC. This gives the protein CASSLGGHFYGYTF.